A selection of T cell receptor beta chains follows, all from one sample in a study of T cells in Graves' hyperthyroidism and ophthalmopathy. Via MiXCR, TCRdb re-called the multiplex PCR reads, giving one row per CDR3 protein. The table records approximately 300,000 distinct CDR3 sequences, about a sixth of them present only once. The sequencing input was blood. Receptor source: a woman aged 60-75 years with Graves' ophthalmopathy. The CDR3 runs from the conserved cysteine through the conserved F or W. The D gene is left open where the match is weak. The listing skips clone size in some rows; elsewhere it reads once, few, many or a size class.

clone size,CDR3 length,D gene,J gene,V gene,CDR3 protein,CDR3 DNA
many,16,TRBD1,TRBJ2-1,TRBV7-6,CASSRTGTGAINEQFF,TGTGCCAGCAGCCGCACCGGGACAGGGGCGATCAATGAGCAGTTCTTC
.,15,TRBD1,TRBJ2-1,TRBV2,CASRGHRGYLNEQFF,TGTGCCAGCAGGGGGCACAGGGGGTATCTCAATGAGCAGTTCTTC
.,19,.,TRBJ1-5,TRBV6-2/TRBV6-3,CASGELRGIFLVGGGTQHF,TGTGCCAGCGGAGAATTGCGGGGAATTTTTCTTGTCGGGGGGGGCACCCAGCATTTT
.,14,TRBD1,TRBJ2-7,TRBV6-2/TRBV6-3,CASSYGTGVYEQYF,TGTGCCAGCAGTTACGGGACAGGAGTCTACGAGCAGTACTTC
many,15,TRBD2,TRBJ2-2,TRBV27,CASSPRSGTGGELFF,TGTGCCAGCAGTCCTAGAAGCGGGACGGGCGGGGAGCTGTTTTTT
few,14,TRBD1,TRBJ2-5,TRBV9,CASSKAGGQETQYF,TGTGCCAGCAGCAAAGCAGGGGGTCAAGAGACCCAGTACTTC
many,11,.,TRBJ1-2,TRBV29-1,CSVEGKSGYTF,TGCAGCGTTGAAGGCAAGTCTGGCTACACCTTC
many,13,TRBD1,TRBJ1-5,TRBV20-1,CSLYRGANQPQHF,TGCAGTCTCTACAGGGGGGCGAATCAGCCCCAGCATTTT
many,15,.,TRBJ1-2,TRBV7-2,CASSLNQGLGYGYTF,TGTGCCAGCAGCTTAAATCAGGGGCTAGGGTATGGCTACACCTTC
.,14,.,TRBJ1-4,TRBV7-9,CASSQTGINEKLFF,TGTGCCAGCAGCCAGACAGGCATTAATGAAAAACTGTTTTTT
many,14,.,TRBJ2-3,TRBV5-1,CASSSWGFTDTQYF,TGCGCCAGCAGTTCCTGGGGCTTCACAGATACGCAGTATTTT
many,17,.,TRBJ2-1,TRBV11-3,CASSPSGGLYSYNEQFF,TGTGCCAGCAGCCCCTCCGGCGGGCTTTACTCCTACAATGAGCAGTTCTTC
many,12,.,TRBJ1-1,TRBV12-3/TRBV12-4,CASFGENTEAFF,TGTGCCAGCTTTGGGGAGAACACTGAAGCTTTCTTT
.,12,.,TRBJ1-1,TRBV6-1,CASFRPNTEAFF,TGTGCCAGCTTTCGTCCGAACACTGAAGCTTTCTTT
.,16,.,TRBJ2-7,TRBV15,CATSRDRGRSGYEQYF,TGTGCCACCAGCAGGGATAGGGGAAGATCGGGCTACGAGCAGTACTTC
.,15,.,TRBJ2-2,TRBV9,CASSPGGRVTGELFF,TGTGCCAGCAGCCCCGGGGGGCGCGTCACCGGGGAGCTGTTTTTT
many,16,.,TRBJ2-1,TRBV28,CASSFLGVSSYNEQFF,TGTGCCAGCAGTTTTTTGGGGGTCTCTAGCTACAATGAGCAGTTCTTC
many,17,TRBD2,TRBJ2-5,TRBV2,CASSEPNLAGRGETQYF,TGTGCCAGCAGTGAACCTAATCTAGCGGGGCGGGGAGAGACCCAGTACTTC
few,15,TRBD1,TRBJ2-5,TRBV14,CASSQSGQAGETQYF,TGTGCCAGCAGCCAAAGCGGACAGGCTGGGGAGACCCAGTACTTC
many,14,.,TRBJ1-1,TRBV5-4,CASSSPPANTEAFF,TGTGCCAGCAGCTCCCCCCCGGCGAACACTGAAGCTTTCTTT
many,13,.,TRBJ1-1,TRBV2,CASSGDGVEGAFF,TGTGCCAGCAGTGGAGACGGGGTCGAGGGAGCTTTCTTT
many,12,.,TRBJ1-3,TRBV12-3/TRBV12-4,CASSFGGNTIYF,TGTGCCAGCAGTTTTGGTGGAAACACCATATATTTT
few,16,.,TRBJ2-1,TRBV11-2,CASSFLVGSSYNEQFF,TGTGCCAGCAGCTTTTTAGTGGGAAGCTCCTACAATGAGCAGTTCTTC
many,12,TRBD1,TRBJ1-1,TRBV10-3,CATGQGGTEAFF,TGTGCCACCGGACAGGGGGGTACTGAAGCTTTCTTT
few,15,.,TRBJ1-4,TRBV7-2,CASSLRGTTSEKLFF,TGTGCCAGCAGCTTACGCGGTACAACTAGTGAAAAACTGTTTTTT
.,16,.,TRBJ2-3,TRBV27,CASSLRIAGGTDTQYF,TGTGCCAGCAGTTTACGAATAGCAGGGGGCACAGATACGCAGTATTTT
.,12,.,TRBJ2-2,TRBV24-1,CATSESPGELFF,TGTGCCACCAGTGAAAGTCCCGGGGAGCTGTTTTTT
few,18,TRBD2,TRBJ2-2,TRBV4-3,CASSQDPLLAGVTGELFF,TGCGCCAGCAGCCAAGATCCCCTACTAGCGGGAGTCACCGGGGAGCTGTTTTTT
many,16,TRBD2,TRBJ2-3,TRBV27,CASQAGTSGFTDTQYF,TGTGCCAGTCAAGCCGGGACTAGCGGGTTCACAGATACGCAGTATTTT
.,15,.,TRBJ1-6,TRBV18,CASSPDSSTNSPLHF,TGTGCCAGCTCCCCTGACAGCTCAACTAATTCACCCCTCCACTTT
.,17,TRBD1,TRBJ2-3,TRBV24-1,CATSGPGQGGFADTQYF,TGTGCCACCAGTGGACCTGGACAGGGGGGTTTCGCAGATACGCAGTATTTT
.,15,TRBD2,TRBJ2-2,TRBV20-1,CSASSRLARAGELFF,TGCAGTGCCTCCTCACGACTAGCCCGGGCCGGGGAGCTGTTTTTT
.,13,.,TRBJ1-2,TRBV11-2,CASSLDEAYGYTF,TGTGCCAGCAGCTTGGATGAGGCCTATGGCTACACCTTC
.,15,TRBD1,TRBJ1-4,TRBV20-1,CSAREMTGLSEKLFF,TGCAGTGCTAGGGAGATGACAGGGCTAAGTGAAAAACTGTTTTTT
few,15,.,TRBJ2-7,TRBV4-1,CASSHQGMGSYEQYF,TGCGCCAGCAGCCATCAGGGGATGGGGTCCTACGAGCAGTACTTC
many,16,.,TRBJ2-1,TRBV6-2/TRBV6-3,CASSSLVGHSYNEQFF,TGTGCCAGCAGTTCCTTGGTGGGGCATTCCTACAATGAGCAGTTCTTC
.,17,.,TRBJ2-3,TRBV6-5,CASSYRTQGRSTDTQYF,TGTGCCAGCAGTTATAGAACGCAGGGACGGAGCACAGATACGCAGTATTTT
many,13,.,TRBJ1-5,TRBV2,CASKFPGNQPQHF,TGTGCCAGCAAATTCCCCGGCAATCAGCCCCAGCATTTT
once,14,TRBD1,TRBJ1-4,TRBV6-1,CASSPGDRGEKLFF,TGTGCCAGCAGTCCGGGGGACAGGGGTGAAAAACTGTTTTTT
many,13,.,TRBJ1-2,TRBV27,CASSLAGRDGYTF,TGTGCCAGCAGTTTGGCGGGAAGGGACGGCTACACCTTC
many,14,TRBD1,TRBJ1-1,TRBV10-3,CAIRRTGADTEAFF,TGTGCCATCAGGAGAACAGGGGCAGACACTGAAGCTTTCTTT
many,12,.,TRBJ1-2,TRBV2,CASARTSGPYTF,TGTGCCAGCGCGCGGACTTCAGGACCCTACACCTTC
many,14,TRBD1,TRBJ2-7,TRBV12-3/TRBV12-4,CASSTDRVNGEQYF,TGTGCCAGCAGTACGGACAGGGTCAACGGCGAGCAGTACTTC
.,15,TRBD1,TRBJ1-5,TRBV12-3/TRBV12-4,CASSFGQGYNQPQHF,TGTGCCAGCAGTTTTGGACAGGGCTACAATCAGCCCCAGCATTTT
.,13,.,TRBJ2-7,TRBV19,CASKRTNSHEQYF,TGTGCCAGTAAACGGACAAACTCCCACGAGCAGTACTTC
few,15,TRBD2,TRBJ2-3,TRBV6-5,CASSYRGRREDTQYF,TGTGCCAGCAGTTACCGCGGGAGGAGGGAAGATACGCAGTATTTT
.,15,TRBD2,TRBJ2-7,TRBV7-2,CASSQDLAGAGEQYF,TGTGCCAGCAGCCAGGATCTAGCGGGAGCTGGCGAGCAGTACTTC
.,14,TRBD1,TRBJ1-2,TRBV5-1,CASSAVQGEGGKTF,TGCGCCAGCAGCGCCGTACAGGGGGAGGGTGGAAAGACCTTC
many,20,TRBD2,TRBJ2-1,TRBV7-3,CASSTRGRTSGRVRGHEQFF,TGTGCCAGCAGCACTCGGGGGCGGACTAGCGGGAGGGTACGAGGGCATGAGCAGTTCTTC
.,14,TRBD2,TRBJ2-2,TRBV20-1,CSAKRGGFSGELFF,TGCAGTGCTAAGCGGGGGGGCTTTTCCGGGGAGCTGTTTTTT
many,16,TRBD2,TRBJ2-5,TRBV2,CASTGRTAGGQETQYF,TGTGCCAGCACCGGGAGGACAGCGGGGGGACAAGAGACCCAGTACTTC
few,16,TRBD2,TRBJ2-7,TRBV6-5,CASSYSGASGSYEQYF,TGTGCCAGCAGTTACTCGGGGGCTAGCGGGAGCTACGAGCAGTACTTC
many,13,.,TRBJ1-2,TRBV11-2,CASSLNSGYGYTF,TGTGCCAGCAGCCTAAACTCGGGCTATGGCTACACCTTC
few,15,TRBD1,TRBJ2-3,TRBV7-9,CASRSGTALFWGQYF,TGTGCCAGCAGGTCTGGGACAGCCCTTTTCTGGGGGCAGTATTTT
.,17,.,TRBJ1-5,TRBV7-2,CASSLGIGGGASQPQHF,TGTGCCAGCAGCTTAGGGATCGGGGGGGGCGCGAGTCAGCCCCAGCATTTT
many,18,.,TRBJ1-4,TRBV6-2/TRBV6-3,CASTNILLTGRTNEKLFF,TGTGCCAGCACCAACATCCTCCTCACAGGGAGAACTAATGAAAAACTGTTTTTT
many,14,.,TRBJ2-7,TRBV6-5,CASSYGEETYEQYF,TGTGCCAGCAGTTACGGGGAGGAAACCTACGAGCAGTACTTC
.,15,TRBD2,TRBJ2-3,TRBV20-1,CSASGSGRGAAVQYF,TGCAGTGCTAGTGGTAGCGGGAGGGGGGCCGCGGTGCAGTATTTT
few,16,.,TRBJ1-4,TRBV6-6,CASSYSQGGGEEKLFF,TGTGCCAGCAGTTACTCCCAGGGTGGGGGGGAAGAAAAACTGTTTTTT